This T cell receptor (beta chain) was recorded in a study of OX40 agonist ivuxolimab in advanced cancers. About the study: Dosing consisted of intravenous ivuxolimab at 0.01 to 10 mg/kg every 2 weeks. Cohort: 65% to 90% men, mean age around 61, aged about 20 to 80. Findings and limits, study-wide: No antigen was identified for the clonally expanded peripheral T cells.

TCRdb's table, derived via immunoSEQ multiplex PCR, lists solely in-frame clones and lacks some. This table holds about 72,000 clones, roughly nine tenths found once. This clone occurred a few times. The antigen is not known. This clonotype was obtained from an adult with an advanced solid tumor such as melanoma, head and neck, liver or kidney cancer. The specimen comprised CD4+ or CD8+ T cells sorted from blood, sampled in a trial of the OX40 agonist ivuxolimab.

The CDR3 protein is CASSAQGAGASTDTQYF. The DNA for the CDR3 is TGTGCCAGCAGCGCCCAAGGGGCGGGGGCTAGCACAGATACGCAGTATTTT. The chain combines TRBV7-2 with TRBJ2-3; D possibly corresponds to TRBD2 (7 bases). Trimming stripped 5 bases from V and 0 bases from J, with 18 bases between. This CDR3 comprises 17 residues. Germline lookup yields CDR1 SGHTA and CDR2 FQGNSA. The full variable domain, in which reference TRBV7-2 and TRBJ2-3 provide the parts outside the CDR3, is GAGVSQSPSNKVTEKGKDVELRCDPISGHTALYWYRQSLGQGLEFLIYFQGNSAPDKSGLPSDRFSAERTGGSVSTLTIQRTQQEDSAVYLCASSAQGAGASTDTQYFGPGTRLTVL.